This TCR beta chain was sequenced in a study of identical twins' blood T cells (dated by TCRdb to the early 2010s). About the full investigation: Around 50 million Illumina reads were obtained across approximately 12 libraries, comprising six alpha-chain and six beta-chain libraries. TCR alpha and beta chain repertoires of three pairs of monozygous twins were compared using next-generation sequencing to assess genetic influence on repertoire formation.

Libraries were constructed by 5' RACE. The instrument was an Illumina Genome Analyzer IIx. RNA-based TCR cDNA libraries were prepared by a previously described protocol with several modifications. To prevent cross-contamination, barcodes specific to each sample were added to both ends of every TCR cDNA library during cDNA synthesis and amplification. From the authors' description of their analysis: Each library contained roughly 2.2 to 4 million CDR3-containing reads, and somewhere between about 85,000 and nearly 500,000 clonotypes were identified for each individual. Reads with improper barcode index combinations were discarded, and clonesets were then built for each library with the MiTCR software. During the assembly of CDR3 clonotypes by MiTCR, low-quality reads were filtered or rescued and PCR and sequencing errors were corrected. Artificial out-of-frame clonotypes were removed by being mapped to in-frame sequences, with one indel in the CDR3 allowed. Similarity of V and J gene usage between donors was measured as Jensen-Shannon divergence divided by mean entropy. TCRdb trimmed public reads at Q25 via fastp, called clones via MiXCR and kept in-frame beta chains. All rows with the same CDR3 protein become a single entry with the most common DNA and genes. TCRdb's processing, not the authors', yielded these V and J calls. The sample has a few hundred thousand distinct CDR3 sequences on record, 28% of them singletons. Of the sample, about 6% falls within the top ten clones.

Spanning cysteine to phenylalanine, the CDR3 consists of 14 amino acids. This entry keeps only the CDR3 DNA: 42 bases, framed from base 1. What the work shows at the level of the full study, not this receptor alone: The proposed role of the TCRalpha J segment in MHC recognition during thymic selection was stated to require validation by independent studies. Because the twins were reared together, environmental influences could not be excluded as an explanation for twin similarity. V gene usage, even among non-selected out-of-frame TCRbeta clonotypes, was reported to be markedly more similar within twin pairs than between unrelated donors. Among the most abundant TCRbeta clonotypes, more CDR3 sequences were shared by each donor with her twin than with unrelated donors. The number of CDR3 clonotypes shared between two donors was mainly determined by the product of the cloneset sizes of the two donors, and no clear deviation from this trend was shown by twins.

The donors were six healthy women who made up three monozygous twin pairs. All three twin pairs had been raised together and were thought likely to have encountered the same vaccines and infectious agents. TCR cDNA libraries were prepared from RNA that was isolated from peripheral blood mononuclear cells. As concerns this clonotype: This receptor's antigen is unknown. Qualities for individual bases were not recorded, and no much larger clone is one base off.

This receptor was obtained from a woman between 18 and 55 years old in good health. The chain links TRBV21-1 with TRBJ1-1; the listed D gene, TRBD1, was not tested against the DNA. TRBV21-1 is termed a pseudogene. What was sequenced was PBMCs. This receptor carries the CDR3 CASSKGGVGTEAFF. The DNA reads TGTGCCAGCAGCAAAGGGGGCGTTGGCACTGAAGCTTTCTTT.